Presented here are 9 T cell receptor beta chains from one specimen sequenced in a study of T cell repertoires in cytomegalovirus infection. TCRdb re-called the reads with MiXCR, one entry per CDR3 protein. This sample has tens of thousands of distinct CDR3 sequences, with about 4% found just once. Sequenced: PBMCs. These TCRs come from a human donor in good health (CMV status not recorded). Some clones in this sample may be carry-over from other donors' samples.

This clonotype was found a few times. The chain couples TRBV6-2 or TRBV6-3 to TRBJ2-1, with TRBD1 matching 12 bases. The CDR3 totals 16 residues. Germline V lookup: CDR1 MNHEY, CDR2 SVGEGT. Trimming cost V 5 bases and J 8 bases; bases outside gene matches: 10. CDR3 amino acids: CASSRRPGQGAYEQFF. The DNA for the CDR3 is TGTGCCAGCAGTCGCCGCCCGGGACAGGGGGCCTATGAGCAGTTCTTC.

Ten or more counts support this clonotype. The chain links TRBV6-1 to TRBJ1-2; 7 positions agree with TRBD1. This CDR3 has 13 residues. Germline assignment: CDR1 MNHNS and CDR2 SASEGT. V was clipped by 6 bases and J by 4 bases; unmatched bases: 5. The CDR3 DNA sequence: TGTGCCAGCAGAGCCGGGACAGTCTATGGCTACACCTTC. It encodes CASRAGTVYGYTF.

This clonotype was detected ten times or more. The V call is TRBV7-2, the J call TRBJ2-1; possibly TRBD2 for D (6 bases). Germline loops: CDR1 SGHTA, CDR2 FQGNSA. Trimming removed 3 bases from V and 5 bases from J, with 11 bases in between. The CDR3 has 14 amino acids. CDR3 amino acids: CASSFVGGNNEQFF. The CDR3 nucleotides read TGTGCCAGCAGCTTTGTCGGAGGGAACAATGAGCAGTTCTTC.

In its sample, this clonotype was seen many times. This chain connects TRBV19 to TRBJ1-1, with no clear D. CDR1 and CDR2 from the germline V gene are LNHDA and SQIVND (reference sequence). Trimming cost V 0 bases and J 4 bases, with 9 bases left between them. The length of the CDR3 is 14 residues. In nucleotides, the CDR3 is TGTGCCAGTAGTATAGATCGGTGGGGCACTGAAGCTTTCTTT. It translates to CASSIDRWGTEAFF. Combining the CDR3 with reference TRBV19 and TRBJ1-1 gives the whole variable domain DGGITQSPKYLFRKEGQNVTLSCEQNLNHDAMYWYRQDPGQGLRLIYYSQIVNDFQKGDIAEGYSVSREKKESFPLTVTSAQKNPTAFYLCASSIDRWGTEAFFGQGTRLTVV.

This clonotype occurred many times. The chain is built from TRBV20-1 and TRBJ1-5; D remains ambiguous. The CDR3 is 13 residues long. Trimming cost V 3 bases and J 1 base, with 7 bases left between them. The germline V gene encodes CDR1 DFQATT and CDR2 SNEGSKA (reference sequence). The DNA for the CDR3 is TGCAGTGCTAGTAGGGAGAGCAATCAGCCCCAGCATTTT. This sequence encodes CSASRESNQPQHF.

As to this clonotype: One base away lies a much larger clone, so this may be a sequencing read error. This chain links TRBV24-1 with TRBJ1-1, with D possibly matching TRBD1 (6 bases). Germline CDR1 reads KGHDR; CDR2 reads SFDVKD. This CDR3 spans 13 amino acids. CDR3 sequence (DNA): TGTACCACGGCGGGGGGGCAGGGGACTGAAGCTTTCTTT. It specifies CTTAGGQGTEAFF.

This clonotype was found many times. The V call is TRBV10-3, the J call TRBJ1-1; D gene uncertain. The CDR3 is made up of 13 amino acids. Trimming took 3 bases from V and 0 from J, leaving 5 bases between them. Looked up from germline, CDR1 is ENHRY and CDR2 is SYGVKD. The CDR3 nucleotides are TGTGCCATCAGTGACAGAGTGAACACTGAAGCTTTCTTT. It yields the protein CAISDRVNTEAFF.

This clonotype was picked up many times. The chain links TRBV7-9 to TRBJ2-1; the D gene is possibly TRBD2 (6 bases). Trimming took 5 bases from V and 5 from J, leaving 10 bases between them. The length of the CDR3 is 13 residues. Per germline, CDR1 SEHNR and CDR2 FQNEAQ (reference sequence). In DNA, the CDR3 is TGTGCCAGCAGCCAGACTAGTAACAATGAGCAGTTCTTC. Translating gives CASSQTSNNEQFF.

This clonotype turned up a few times. The chain carries TRBV12-3 or TRBV12-4 and TRBJ2-5; 12 bases align to TRBD2. The CDR3 is 17 residues long. The junction had 10 bases not matched to a gene; V was cut back by 3 bases and J by 5 bases. In DNA, the CDR3 is TGTGCCAGCAGTTTCACTAGCGGGGGGCCCGACCGGGAGACCCAGTACTTC. Translating gives CASSFTSGGPDRETQYF.